This T cell receptor (beta chain) derives from a study of response to subunit inactivated influenza vaccine. Findings of the study overall: The authors proposed limited new T cell recruitment per seasonal influenza vaccination.

A single record per CDR3 protein comes from TCRdb applying MiXCR to the RT-PCR reads. This sample has hundreds of thousands of distinct CDR3 sequences; approximately 15% occur once, and the top ten carry around 7.3%. There are 13 residues in the CDR3. From germline, CDR1 is GTSNPN and CDR2 SVGIG (reference sequence). V shed 7 bases, J shed 3 bases, and the junction held 2 bases outside the gene matches. A note on this clonotype: Its antigen is undetermined.

This material consisted of PBMCs from blood, taken 14 to 15 days before vaccination. The TCR originated in a man aged 45 to 65 who received an inactivated influenza vaccine. The rearrangement joins TRBV30 to TRBJ2-1, with TRBD2 identical over 11 bases. The CDR3: CASGLADYNEQFF. CDR3 in DNA: TGTGCCTCGGGACTAGCGGACTACAATGAGCAGTTCTTC.